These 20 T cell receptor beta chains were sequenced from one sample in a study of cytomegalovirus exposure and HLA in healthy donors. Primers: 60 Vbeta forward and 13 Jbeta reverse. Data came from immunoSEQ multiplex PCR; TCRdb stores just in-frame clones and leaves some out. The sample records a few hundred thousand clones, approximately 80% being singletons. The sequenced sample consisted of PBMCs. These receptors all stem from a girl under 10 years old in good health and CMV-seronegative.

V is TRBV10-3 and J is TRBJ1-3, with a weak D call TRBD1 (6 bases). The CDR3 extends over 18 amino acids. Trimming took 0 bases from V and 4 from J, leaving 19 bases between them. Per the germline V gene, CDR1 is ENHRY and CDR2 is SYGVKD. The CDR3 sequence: CAISESTATTGRGNTIYF. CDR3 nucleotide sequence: TGTGCCATCAGTGAGTCGACCGCTACAACAGGGCGAGGAAACACCATATATTTT.

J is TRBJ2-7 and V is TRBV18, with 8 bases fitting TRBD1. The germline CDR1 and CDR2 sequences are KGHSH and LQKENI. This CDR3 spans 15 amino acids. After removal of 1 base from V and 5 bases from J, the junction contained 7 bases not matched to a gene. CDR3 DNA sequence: TGTGCCAGCTCACCACGGACAGGGACGTTCCACGAGCAGTACTTC. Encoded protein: CASSPRTGTFHEQYF.

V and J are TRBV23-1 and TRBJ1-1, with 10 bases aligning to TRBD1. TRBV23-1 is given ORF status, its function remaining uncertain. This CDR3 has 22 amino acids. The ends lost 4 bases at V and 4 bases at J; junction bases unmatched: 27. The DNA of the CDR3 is TGCGCCAGCAGTCCCCACCGCCGCCCACCCACCCCGCCGGGACAGGGGAGCACTGAAGCTTTCTTT. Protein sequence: CASSPHRRPPTPPGQGSTEAFF.

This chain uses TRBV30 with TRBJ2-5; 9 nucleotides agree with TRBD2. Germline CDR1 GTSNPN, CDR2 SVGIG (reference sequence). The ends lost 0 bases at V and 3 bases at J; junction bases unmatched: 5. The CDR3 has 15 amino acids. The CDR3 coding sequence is TGTGCCTGGAGTGTATCTAGCGGGGCCAAAGAGACCCAGTACTTC. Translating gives CAWSVSSGAKETQYF.

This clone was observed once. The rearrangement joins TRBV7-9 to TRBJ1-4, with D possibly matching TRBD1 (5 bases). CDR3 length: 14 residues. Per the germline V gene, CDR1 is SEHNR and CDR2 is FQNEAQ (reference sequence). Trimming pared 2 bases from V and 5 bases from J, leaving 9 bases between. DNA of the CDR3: TGTGCCAGCAGCTTATTACAGGAGAATGAAAAACTGTTTTTT. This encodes CASSLLQENEKLFF.

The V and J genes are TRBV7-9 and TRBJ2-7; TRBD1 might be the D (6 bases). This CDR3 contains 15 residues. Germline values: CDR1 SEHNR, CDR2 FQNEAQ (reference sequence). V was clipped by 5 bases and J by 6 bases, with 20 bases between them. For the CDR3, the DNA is TGTGCCAGCAGCCGCATCCGGGACATCTCGGGCGAGCAGTACTTC. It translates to CASSRIRDISGEQYF. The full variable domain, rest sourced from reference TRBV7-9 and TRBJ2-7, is DTGVSQNPRHKITKRGQNVTFRCDPISEHNRLYWYRQTLGQGPEFLTYFQNEAQLEKSRLLSDRFSAERPKGSFSTLEIQRTEQGDSAMYLCASSRIRDISGEQYFGPGTRLTVT.

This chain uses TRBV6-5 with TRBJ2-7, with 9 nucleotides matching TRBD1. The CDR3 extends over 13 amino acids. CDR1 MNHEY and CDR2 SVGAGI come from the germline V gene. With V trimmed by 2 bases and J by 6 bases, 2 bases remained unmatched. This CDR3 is CASSYGQGTEQYF. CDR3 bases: TGTGCCAGCAGTTACGGACAGGGGACCGAGCAGTACTTC.

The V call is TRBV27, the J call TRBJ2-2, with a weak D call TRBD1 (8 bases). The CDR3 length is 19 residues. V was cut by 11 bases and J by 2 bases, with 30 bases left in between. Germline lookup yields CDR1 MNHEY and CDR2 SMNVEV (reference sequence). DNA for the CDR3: TGTGCCGGCAATGGACAGGGAATATGGCGGGGGAGCAACACCGGGGAGCTGTTTTTT. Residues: CAGNGQGIWRGSNTGELFF.

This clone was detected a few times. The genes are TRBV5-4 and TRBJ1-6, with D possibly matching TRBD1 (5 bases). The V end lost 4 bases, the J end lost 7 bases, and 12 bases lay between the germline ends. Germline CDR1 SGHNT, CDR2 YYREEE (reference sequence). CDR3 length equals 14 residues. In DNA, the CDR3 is TGTGCCAGCAGCCCCGGACAAGGGAATTCACCCCTCCACTTT. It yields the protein CASSPGQGNSPLHF.

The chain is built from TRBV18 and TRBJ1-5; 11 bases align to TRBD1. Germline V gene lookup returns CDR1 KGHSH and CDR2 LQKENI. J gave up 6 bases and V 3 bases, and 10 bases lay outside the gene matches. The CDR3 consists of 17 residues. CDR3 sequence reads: CASSPSGQGVDGQPQHF. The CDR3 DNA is TGTGCCAGCTCACCCTCGGGACAGGGGGTTGATGGTCAGCCCCAGCATTTT.

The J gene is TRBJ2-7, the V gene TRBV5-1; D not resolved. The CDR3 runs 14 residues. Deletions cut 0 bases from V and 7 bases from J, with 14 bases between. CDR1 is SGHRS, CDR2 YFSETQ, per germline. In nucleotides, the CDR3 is TGCGCCAGCAGCTTGGAAATCGTGCGGTCGGAGCAGTACTTC. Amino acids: CASSLEIVRSEQYF.

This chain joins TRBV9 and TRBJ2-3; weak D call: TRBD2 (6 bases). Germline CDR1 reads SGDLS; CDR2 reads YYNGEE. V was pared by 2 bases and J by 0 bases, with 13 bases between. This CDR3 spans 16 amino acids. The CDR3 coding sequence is TGTGCCAGCAGCGTTGTGCGGGGTGCTAGCACAGATACGCAGTATTTT. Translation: CASSVVRGASTDTQYF.

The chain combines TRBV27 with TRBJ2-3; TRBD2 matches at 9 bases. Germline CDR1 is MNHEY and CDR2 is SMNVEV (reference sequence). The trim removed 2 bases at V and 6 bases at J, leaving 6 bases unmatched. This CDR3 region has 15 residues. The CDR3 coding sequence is TGTGCCAGCAGTTTAGGCGCGGGGGGGTATGATACGCAGTATTTT. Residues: CASSLGAGGYDTQYF.

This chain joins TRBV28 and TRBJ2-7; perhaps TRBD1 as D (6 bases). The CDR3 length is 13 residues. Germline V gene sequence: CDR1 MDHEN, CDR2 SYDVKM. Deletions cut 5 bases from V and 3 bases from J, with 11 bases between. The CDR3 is CASSGGQFYEQYF. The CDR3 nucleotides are TGTGCCAGCAGTGGCGGACAGTTCTACGAGCAGTACTTC.

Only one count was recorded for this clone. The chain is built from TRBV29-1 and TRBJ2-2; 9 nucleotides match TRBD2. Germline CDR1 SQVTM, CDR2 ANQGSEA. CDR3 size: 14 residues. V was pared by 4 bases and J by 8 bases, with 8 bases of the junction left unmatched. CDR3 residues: CSVAGLAGRGELFF. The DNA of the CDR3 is TGCAGCGTTGCAGGGCTAGCGGGGAGGGGGGAGCTGTTTTTT.

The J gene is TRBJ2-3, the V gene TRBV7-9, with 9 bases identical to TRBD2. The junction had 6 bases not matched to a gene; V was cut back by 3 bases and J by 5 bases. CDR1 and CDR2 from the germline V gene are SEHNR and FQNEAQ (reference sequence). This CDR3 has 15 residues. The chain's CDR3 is CASSLSAGGIDTQYF. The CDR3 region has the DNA TGTGCCAGCAGCTTGTCAGCGGGGGGCATAGATACGCAGTATTTT.

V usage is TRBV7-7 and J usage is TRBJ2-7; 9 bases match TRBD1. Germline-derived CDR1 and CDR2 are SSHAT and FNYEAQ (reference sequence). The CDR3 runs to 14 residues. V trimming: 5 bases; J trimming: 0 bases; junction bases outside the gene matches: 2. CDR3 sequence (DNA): TGTGCCAGCAGCAGGGACAGGGACTCCTACGAGCAGTACTTC. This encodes CASSRDRDSYEQYF.

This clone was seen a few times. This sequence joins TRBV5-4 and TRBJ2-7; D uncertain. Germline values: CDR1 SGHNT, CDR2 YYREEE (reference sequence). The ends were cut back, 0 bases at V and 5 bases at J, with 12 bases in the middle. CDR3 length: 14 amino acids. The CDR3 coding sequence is TGTGCCAGCAGCTTGGCTGGCCGCATGGACGAGCAGTACTTC. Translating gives CASSLAGRMDEQYF.

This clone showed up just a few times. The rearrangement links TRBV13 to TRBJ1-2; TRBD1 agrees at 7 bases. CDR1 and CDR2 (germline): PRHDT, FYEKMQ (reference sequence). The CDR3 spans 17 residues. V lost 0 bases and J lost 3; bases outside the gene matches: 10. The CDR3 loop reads CASSLGGQRSSYYGYTF. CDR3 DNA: TGTGCCAGCAGCTTAGGGGGACAGAGATCTTCCTACTATGGCTACACCTTC.

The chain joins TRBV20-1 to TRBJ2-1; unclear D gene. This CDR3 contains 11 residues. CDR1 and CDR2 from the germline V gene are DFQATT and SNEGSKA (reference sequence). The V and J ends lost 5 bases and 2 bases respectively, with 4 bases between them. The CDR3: CSAVTYNEQFF. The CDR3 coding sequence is TGCAGTGCTGTAACCTACAATGAGCAGTTCTTC.